This T cell receptor beta chain was sequenced during a study of control samples from healthy donors and cancer patients. Assay: immunoSEQ multiplex PCR; the TCRdb copy retains only in-frame clones and omits some. The sample includes some 5,700 clones, roughly 72% of them seen just once. CDR3 length equals 15 residues. The J segment lost 3 bases and the V segment lost 4 bases, leaving 5 bases of the junction unmatched. Germline CDR1 and CDR2: MGHDK and SYGVNS. The TCR was taken from a male donor with melanoma. The V gene is TRBV25-1, the J gene TRBJ2-7; 11 positions match TRBD1. Sequenced material: formalin-fixed, paraffin-embedded tissue. CDR3 bases: TGTGCCAGCAGTGGGGGACAGGGGGTAAACTACGAGCAGTACTTC. Translated, it gives CASSGGQGVNYEQYF.